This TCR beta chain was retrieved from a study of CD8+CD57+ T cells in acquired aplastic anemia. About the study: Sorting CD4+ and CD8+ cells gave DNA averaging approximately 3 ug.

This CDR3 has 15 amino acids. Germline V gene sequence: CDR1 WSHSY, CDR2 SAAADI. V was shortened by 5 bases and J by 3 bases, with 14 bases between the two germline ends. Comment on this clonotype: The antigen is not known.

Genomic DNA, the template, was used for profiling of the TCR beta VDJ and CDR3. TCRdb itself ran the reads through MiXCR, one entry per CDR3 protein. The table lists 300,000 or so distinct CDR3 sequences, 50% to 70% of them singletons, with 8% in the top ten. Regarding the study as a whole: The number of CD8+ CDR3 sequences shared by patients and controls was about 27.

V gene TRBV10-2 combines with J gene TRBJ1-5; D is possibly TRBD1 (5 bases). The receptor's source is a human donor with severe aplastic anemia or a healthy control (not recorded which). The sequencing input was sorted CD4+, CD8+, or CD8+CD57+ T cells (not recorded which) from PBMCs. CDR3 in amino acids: CASSFSRQPNQPQHF. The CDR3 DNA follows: TGCGCCAGCAGTTTCTCGAGACAGCCCAATCAGCCCCAGCATTTT.